Each of the 27 T cell receptor beta chains below was sequenced from the same sample in a study of breast tumors, draining lymph nodes, adjacent tissues. TCRdb re-called the multiplex PCR reads with MiXCR, one entry per CDR3 protein. The repertoire holds tens of thousands of distinct CDR3 sequences, about 27% seen once, with more than 8% in the top ten. Axillary draining lymph nodes of breast cancer patients supplied the node samples. Sequenced material: axillary lymph node tissue. These receptors all stem from a female donor with breast cancer. Some clones in this sample may be carry-over from other donors' samples.

This clonotype was observed many times. The chain's CDR3 is CASSVSGSNQPQHF. The CDR3 DNA follows: TGTGCCAGCAGTGTGAGTGGCAGCAATCAGCCCCAGCATTTT. V gene TRBV6-1 combines with J gene TRBJ1-5; D is undetermined. Trimming cost V 4 bases and J 1 base, with 8 bases left between them. The CDR3 consists of 14 residues. Germline V gene data show CDR1 as MNHNS and CDR2 as SASEGT.

This clonotype has at least ten counts. The gene calls are TRBV11-2 and TRBJ2-7; D remains ambiguous. Trimming took 4 bases from V and 4 from J, leaving 11 bases between them. Germline loops: CDR1 SGHAT, CDR2 FQNNGV. The CDR3 covers 13 residues. The chain's CDR3 is CASSYHQVYEQYF. In DNA form, the CDR3 reads TGTGCCAGCAGCTACCACCAAGTTTACGAGCAGTACTTC. Variable domain in full (rest from reference TRBV11-2 and TRBJ2-7): EAGVAQSPRYKIIEKRQSVAFWCNPISGHATLYWYQQILGQGPKLLIQFQNNGVVDDSQLPKDRFSAERLKGVDSTLKIQPAKLEDSAVYLCASSYHQVYEQYFGPGTRLTVT.

The chain recombines TRBV5-5 with TRBJ2-7; 8 bases map to TRBD1. Trimming at V came to 4 bases and at J to 3 bases, leaving 9 bases not matched to a gene. CDR3 length equals 15 residues. Germline V gives CDR1 SGHKS, CDR2 YYEKEE (reference sequence). The CDR3 DNA is TGTGCCAGCAGCCTTCCGGGACAGGTGGACTACGAGCAGTACTTC. Encoded protein: CASSLPGQVDYEQYF.

Regarding this clonotype: The germline gene is not matched at one end of the junction; a read error may be the cause. J is TRBJ2-3 and V is TRBV6-6; 13 bases are shared with TRBD2. From germline, CDR1 is MNHNY and CDR2 SVGAGI (reference sequence). This CDR3 comprises 16 residues. CDR3 sequence reads: CASSYSGTSGTDTQCF. In DNA, the CDR3 is TGTGCCAGCAGTTACTCCGGGACTAGCGGGACCGATACGCAGTGTTTT.

Many counts were recorded for this clonotype. The V gene is TRBV7-9, the J gene TRBJ1-1; D not resolved. The CDR3 has 14 residues. Trimming took off 2 bases at V and 1 base at J, with 8 bases between the two ends. The germline CDR1 and CDR2 sequences are SEHNR and FQNEAQ (reference sequence). The CDR3 nucleotides read TGTGCCAGCAGCTTATATGGTGAGAACACTGAAGCTTTCTTT. The encoded protein is CASSLYGENTEAFF.

The sample holds many counts of this clonotype. The rearrangement links TRBV5-1 to TRBJ2-6; 11 nucleotides line up with TRBD2. This CDR3 spans 18 amino acids. The germline V gene has CDR1 SGHRS and CDR2 YFSETQ. Trimming cost V 0 bases and J 2 bases; bases outside gene matches: 4. CDR3 sequence: CASSLELAGVTGANVLTF. The CDR3 nucleotides read TGCGCCAGCAGCTTGGAACTAGCGGGAGTGACTGGGGCCAACGTCCTGACTTTC.

This clonotype was counted many times. The CDR3 coding sequence is TGTGCCAGCAGCCCCTTGGGTGTCAGCCAAATGGGTCAGCCCCAGCATTTT. Translating gives CASSPLGVSQMGQPQHF. The V gene is TRBV12-3 or TRBV12-4, the J gene TRBJ1-5; D remains unclear. Deletions cut 6 bases from V and 6 bases from J, with 24 bases between. This CDR3 comprises 17 residues.

This clonotype occurred many times. V is TRBV9 and J is TRBJ2-7; 9 nucleotides agree with TRBD2. V was clipped by 0 bases and J by 4 bases; unmatched bases: 2. In germline, CDR1 is SGDLS, CDR2 YYNGEE. CDR3 size: 14 residues. The CDR3 reads CASSVETSGYEQYF. The DNA of the CDR3 is TGTGCCAGCAGCGTAGAGACTAGCGGTTACGAGCAGTACTTC. The full variable domain, rest sourced from reference TRBV9 and TRBJ2-7, is DSGVTQTPKHLITATGQRVTLRCSPRSGDLSVYWYQQSLDQGLQFLIQYYNGEERAKGNILERFSAQQFPDLHSELNLSSLELGDSALYFCASSVETSGYEQYFGPGTRLTVT.

The chain joins TRBV28 to TRBJ2-3, with D possibly matching TRBD2 (6 bases). This CDR3 spans 15 amino acids. Germline V lookup: CDR1 MDHEN, CDR2 SYDVKM. V shed 5 bases and J shed 3 bases, with 15 bases lying between them. CDR3 sequence reads: CASSLPSALTDTQYF. The CDR3 DNA follows: TGTGCCAGCAGTCTCCCTAGCGCCTTGACAGATACGCAGTATTTT.

The chain recombines TRBV11-3 with TRBJ1-1; D uncertain. Germline CDR1 SGHNT, CDR2 YENEEA. This CDR3 comprises 15 residues. V lost 0 bases and J lost 0, with 8 bases in between. The CDR3, as DNA: TGTGCCAGCAGCTTAGAAGGACCGTTGAACACTGAAGCTTTCTTT. Encoded protein: CASSLEGPLNTEAFF.

A remark on this clonotype: An end of the junction differs from the germline gene, which may be a read error. The gene calls are TRBV7-7 and TRBJ2-7; D could derive from TRBD1 or TRBD2 (5 bases each). The J call may not be correct, given that the DNA end is closer to TRBJ2-5. The CDR3 is 14 amino acids. The germline gives CDR1 SSHAT, CDR2 FNYEAQ (reference sequence). CDR3 loop: CASSLVGVLETQYF. CDR3 nucleotide sequence: TGTGCTAGCAGCTTAGTGGGGGTCCTGGAGACCCAGTACTTC.

The table lists this clonotype with many counts. The rearrangement joins TRBV4-3 to TRBJ2-1; maybe TRBD2 (6 bases). The CDR3 totals 15 residues. Germline-derived CDR1 and CDR2 are LGHNA and YSLEER. V was cut by 1 base and J by 7 bases, with 14 bases left in between. CDR3 residues: CASSQGTNPSNEQFF. CDR3 DNA sequence: TGCGCCAGCAGCCAAGGGACTAACCCCAGTAATGAGCAGTTCTTC.

This clonotype was observed many times. This may come from a read error, since a much larger clone is one base off. V and J are TRBV7-2 and TRBJ1-2; D might be TRBD1 (5 bases). The CDR3 covers 15 residues. The V gene's germline CDR1 is SGHTA and CDR2 FQGNSA. The CDR3 spells CASSLVPGLNYGYPF. The DNA of the CDR3 is TGTGCCAGCAGCTTAGTTCCGGGGCTAAACTATGGCTACCCCTTC.

This clonotype appeared a few times. A much larger clone is a single base away; this may be a read error. The chain links TRBV6-4 to TRBJ2-1, with TRBD2 matching over 9 bases. Germline V CDR1 and CDR2: MRHNA, SNTAGT. The CDR3 loop spans 16 amino acids. This chain's CDR3 is CASSHSGTSGPNEQFF. In DNA, the CDR3 is TGTGCCAGCAGTCACTCAGGCACTAGCGGGCCTAATGAGCAGTTCTTC.

This clonotype has a count of ten or more. The rearrangement uses TRBV4-3 and TRBJ2-3; D possibly corresponds to TRBD2 (6 bases). CDR3 length: 17 amino acids. CDR1 and CDR2 (germline): LGHNA, YSLEER. Between the trimmed V and J ends, which lost 0 bases and 6 bases, there was a span of 19 bases. The CDR3: CASSQDVPAGRFDTQYF. CDR3 coding DNA: TGCGCCAGCAGCCAAGATGTCCCGGCAGGGAGGTTCGATACGCAGTATTTT.

Many counts were recorded for this clonotype. The genes are TRBV20-1 and TRBJ2-1; no clear D. V was cut by 4 bases and J by 4 bases, with 8 bases left in between. In germline, CDR1 is DFQATT, CDR2 SNEGSKA (reference sequence). This CDR3 has 12 residues. CDR3 sequence (DNA): TGCAGTGCTATTACAAGGTACAATGAGCAGTTCTTC. This codes for CSAITRYNEQFF.

This clonotype has at least ten counts. The chain uses TRBV7-9 and TRBJ1-5; D not resolved. CDR1 and CDR2 from the germline V gene are SEHNR and FQNEAQ (reference sequence). Trimming cost V 5 bases and J 3 bases, with 11 bases left between them. This CDR3 comprises 14 residues. The chain's CDR3 is CASSDGPLNQPQHF. For the CDR3, the DNA is TGTGCCAGCAGCGATGGACCGCTCAATCAGCCCCAGCATTTT.

A word on this clonotype: This is likely a read error, given that the CDR3 carries no conserved phenylalanine or tryptophan at its end. The genes are TRBV20-1 and TRBJ1-6, with TRBD1 matching over 7 bases. V shed 0 bases, J shed 11 bases, and the junction held 10 bases outside the gene matches. Germline values: CDR1 DFQATT, CDR2 SNEGSKA (reference sequence). This CDR3 comprises 15 residues. The CDR3 DNA is TGCAGTGCTAGAGATCAGTCAGGGGGGACCCCACCCCTCCACTCT. This sequence encodes CSARDQSGGTPPLHS.

This clonotype has a count of ten or more. The chain is built from TRBV30 and TRBJ2-7; D is ambiguous. Germline V gene lookup returns CDR1 GTSNPN and CDR2 SVGIG (reference sequence). The V end lost 7 bases, the J end lost 7 bases, and 11 bases lay between the germline ends. The CDR3 is 10 residues long. The CDR3 sequence: CAYSQGEQYF. As DNA, the CDR3 is TGTGCCTACTCACAAGGGGAGCAGTACTTC.

This clonotype was seen at least ten times. The V gene is TRBV9, the J gene TRBJ1-3, with D maybe TRBD1 (6 bases). This CDR3 region has 16 residues. The V gene lost 0 bases and the J gene lost 0 bases, with 10 bases spanning the gap. CDR1 is SGDLS, CDR2 YYNGEE, per germline. Here the CDR3 reads CASSVGRGVSGNTIYF. The CDR3 DNA sequence: TGTGCCAGCAGCGTAGGCAGGGGTGTCTCTGGAAACACCATATATTTT. Variable domain in full (rest from reference TRBV9 and TRBJ1-3): DSGVTQTPKHLITATGQRVTLRCSPRSGDLSVYWYQQSLDQGLQFLIQYYNGEERAKGNILERFSAQQFPDLHSELNLSSLELGDSALYFCASSVGRGVSGNTIYFGEGSWLTVV.

This clonotype occurred many times. The chain recombines TRBV7-2 with TRBJ2-3, with 10 bases fitting TRBD2. The CDR3 totals 15 residues. J lost 5 bases, V lost 2 bases, and 4 bases had no gene match. Germline assignment: CDR1 SGHTA and CDR2 FQGNSA. The CDR3 nucleotides are TGTGCCAGCAGCTTATCTAGCGGGAGTGGAGATACGCAGTATTTT. Translation gives CASSLSSGSGDTQYF.

Note on this clonotype: The missing conserved phenylalanine or tryptophan at the end of this CDR3 makes a read error likely. The rearrangement links TRBV7-9 to TRBJ2-7, with TRBD1 matching over 10 bases. The CDR3 runs to 14 residues. J was trimmed by 3 bases and V by 6 bases; bases with no gene match: 5. In germline, CDR1 is SEHNR, CDR2 FQNEAQ (reference sequence). The CDR3 coding sequence is TGTGCCAGCAGTAACCGGGACAGGGGCTACGAGCAGTACCTC. Protein product: CASSNRDRGYEQYL.

This clonotype has at least ten counts. The gene calls are TRBV19 and TRBJ2-1, with 8 bases aligning to TRBD2. V was clipped by 7 bases and J by 5 bases; unmatched bases: 4. This CDR3 comprises 13 residues. Germline lookup yields CDR1 LNHDA and CDR2 SQIVND (reference sequence). DNA of the CDR3: TGTGCCAGTAAGAGCGGGGGACACAATGAGCAGTTCTTC. Its translation is CASKSGGHNEQFF.

This clonotype has ten or more counts. The gene calls are TRBV15 and TRBJ2-7; the D gene is possibly TRBD2 (6 bases). The CDR3 is made up of 14 amino acids. Trimming pared 0 bases from V and 5 bases from J, leaving 11 bases between. Germline V gives CDR1 LNHNV, CDR2 YYDKDF (reference sequence). The CDR3 is CATSRETRSDEQYF. The CDR3 DNA reads as TGTGCCACCAGCAGAGAGACTAGGAGCGACGAGCAGTACTTC.

As concerns this clonotype: Given a much more abundant clone one base away, this may be a read error. The V call is TRBV6-5, the J call TRBJ2-1; TRBD1 is a possible D gene (6 bases). The CDR3 runs 13 residues. Germline V gene data show CDR1 as MNHEY and CDR2 as SVGAGI. The CDR3 here is CASSYSRGNERFF. The CDR3, as DNA: TGTGCCAGCAGTTACTCAAGGGGGAATGAGCGGTTCTTC.

This clonotype showed up many times. The rearrangement uses TRBV12-3 or TRBV12-4 and TRBJ2-3; 11 nucleotides match TRBD1. The trim removed 1 base at V and 5 bases at J, leaving 2 bases unmatched. The CDR3 loop spans 15 amino acids. CDR3: CASSLGGQGGDTQYF. CDR3 nucleotides: TGTGCCAGCAGTTTAGGGGGACAGGGGGGAGATACGCAGTATTTT.

With regard to this clonotype: The missing conserved phenylalanine or tryptophan at the end of this CDR3 makes a read error likely. This sequence joins TRBV20-1 and TRBJ2-7; tentative D call: TRBD1 (6 bases). CDR1 is DFQATT and CDR2 is SNEGSKA in the germline V gene (reference sequence). CDR3 length: 18 residues. Trimming pared 0 bases from V and 3 bases from J, leaving 24 bases between. The chain's CDR3 is CSARDRRIRDIGFYEQYL. For the CDR3, the DNA is TGCAGTGCTAGAGATAGAAGAATCCGGGACATCGGCTTCTACGAGCAGTACCTC.